These T cell receptor beta chains were read from a single sample in a study of CD8 T cells in ankylosing spondylitis. TCRdb passed the 5' RACE reads through MiXCR, listing each CDR3 protein once. Among about 700,000 distinct CDR3 sequences listed, under 20% were seen once. The specimen sequenced was blood, either unsorted or a sorted T cell fraction (not recorded which). The receptor set was obtained from a male donor with ankylosing spondylitis. Both conserved end residues are part of each CDR3. D genes are given only for firm matches. Expanded clones get a size class; other rows say once, few or many, or leave the size out.

TRBJ1-1,.,TRBV5-5,.,CASSLASMMWNTEAFF,TGTGCCAGCAGCTTGGCCTCGATGATGTGGAACACTGAAGCTTTCTTT
TRBJ2-7,TRBD2,TRBV7-9,.,CASSPGLESFEQYF,TGTGCCAGCAGCCCGGGACTAGAGTCCTTCGAGCAGTACTTC
TRBJ2-5,TRBD2,TRBV6-2/TRBV6-3,once,CASRRTSGQETQYF,TGTGCCAGCAGAAGGACTAGCGGCCAAGAGACCCAGTACTTC
TRBJ1-4,TRBD1,TRBV12-3/TRBV12-4,few,CASSAPGQEAEKLFF,TGTGCCAGCAGTGCGCCGGGACAGGAGGCTGAAAAACTGTTTTTT
TRBJ2-3,.,TRBV7-2,few,CASSLRFVLNTDTQYF,TGTGCCAGCAGCTTACGCTTTGTGCTCAATACGGATACGCAGTATTTT
TRBJ1-1,.,TRBV10-3,.,CAISGQGYGAFF,TGTGCCATCAGTGGGCAGGGGTACGGGGCTTTCTTT
TRBJ2-5,TRBD2,TRBV29-1,.,CSVEVGGGSQETQYF,TGCAGCGTTGAAGTCGGGGGGGGATCCCAAGAGACCCAGTACTTC
TRBJ2-3,.,TRBV12-3/TRBV12-4,once,CASSLSGISTGTDTQYF,TGTGCCAGCAGTTTATCTGGCATTTCCACAGGAACAGATACGCAGTATTTT
TRBJ1-1,TRBD1,TRBV9,.,CASSVGDRGTGTEAFF,TGTGCCAGCAGCGTAGGGGACAGGGGAACCGGCACTGAAGCTTTCTTT
TRBJ2-5,TRBD2,TRBV4-3,.,CASSPRLAGVEGETQYF,TGCGCCAGCAGCCCCAGACTAGCGGGAGTGGAGGGAGAGACCCAGTACTTC
TRBJ2-1,.,TRBV9,few,CASSVAPLQGNEQFF,TGTGCCAGCAGCGTAGCCCCCCTCCAGGGAAATGAGCAGTTCTTC
TRBJ1-5,TRBD1,TRBV6-1,.,CASRLYPQGADQPQHF,TGTGCCAGCAGGCTATACCCTCAGGGGGCTGATCAGCCCCAGCATTTT
TRBJ2-7,TRBD2,TRBV5-1,.,CASSQGTIGEQYF,TGCGCCAGCAGCCAAGGGACTATTGGTGAGCAGTACTTC
TRBJ2-7,TRBD1,TRBV5-1,few,CASSVRDRGYEQYF,TGCGCCAGCAGCGTACGGGACAGGGGGTACGAGCAGTACTTC
TRBJ1-5,.,TRBV10-1,.,CARTRRFNQPQHF,TGCGCCAGGACCAGGAGATTCAATCAGCCCCAGCATTTT
TRBJ2-1,TRBD2,TRBV10-2,few,CASSKTSGGSNEQFF,TGCGCCAGCAGTAAGACTAGCGGGGGATCAAATGAGCAGTTCTTC
TRBJ2-1,TRBD2,TRBV24-1,many,CATSDPSGRRDNEQFF,TGTGCCACCAGTGATCCTAGCGGGAGAAGGGACAATGAGCAGTTCTTC
TRBJ2-3,TRBD2,TRBV6-5,.,CASSTRLAGTDTQYF,TGTGCCAGCAGTACCCGACTAGCGGGCACAGATACGCAGTATTTT
TRBJ2-5,TRBD2,TRBV7-6,few,CASSYRLAEQETQYF,TGTGCCAGCAGCTACCGACTAGCCGAACAAGAGACCCAGTACTTC
TRBJ2-3,.,TRBV19,.,CASRPTLNLDTQYF,TGTGCCAGTAGACCGACACTTAACCTGGATACGCAGTATTTT
TRBJ2-4,.,TRBV2,.,CASSATTSTTAKNIQYF,TGTGCCAGCAGTGCAACAACTAGCACCACAGCCAAAAACATTCAGTACTTC
TRBJ1-5,.,TRBV20-1,few,CSEFGQGNQPQHF,TGCAGTGAATTTGGGCAGGGAAATCAGCCCCAGCATTTT
TRBJ2-5,.,TRBV5-1,many,CASSLEGNQETQYF,TGTGCCAGCAGCCTCGAGGGAAACCAAGAGACCCAGTACTTC
TRBJ1-3,.,TRBV12-3/TRBV12-4,.,CASSPRLGGLMGNTIYF,TGTGCCAGCAGCCCTCGGTTGGGGGGCTTAATGGGAAACACCATATATTTT